This T cell receptor beta chain was sequenced in a study of radiotherapy plus CTLA-4 blockade in lung cancer. The CDR3 length is 15 residues. Per the germline V gene, CDR1 is SNHLY and CDR2 is FYNNEI. Using immunoSEQ multiplex PCR, the repertoire was profiled, and TCRdb retains in-frame clones only, with some absent. The sample lists around 14,000 clones; around three quarters were seen once. The chain couples TRBV2 to TRBJ2-5; 10 nucleotides match TRBD1. The J call may be wrong; the DNA end is better matched by TRBJ2-7. The sequence was obtained from a human donor with non-small cell lung cancer whose response to radiotherapy plus ipilimumab could not be evaluated. The sequenced sample was peripheral blood, obtained from a patient treated with radiotherapy plus ipilimumab. The CDR3 is CATIPGTGVTYEQYF. In DNA, the CDR3 is TGTGCCACTATACCCGGGACAGGGGTTACCTACGAGCAGTACTTC.